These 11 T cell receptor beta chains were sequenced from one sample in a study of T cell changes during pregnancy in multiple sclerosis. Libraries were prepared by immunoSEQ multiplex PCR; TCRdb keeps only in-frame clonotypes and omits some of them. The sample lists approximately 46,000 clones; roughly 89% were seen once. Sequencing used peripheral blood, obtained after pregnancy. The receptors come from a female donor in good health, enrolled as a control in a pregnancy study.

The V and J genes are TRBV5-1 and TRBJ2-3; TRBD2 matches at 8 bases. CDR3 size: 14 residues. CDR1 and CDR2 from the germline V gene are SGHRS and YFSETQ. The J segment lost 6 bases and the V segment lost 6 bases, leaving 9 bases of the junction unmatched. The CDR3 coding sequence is TGCGCCAGCACCCCCCGGGGGGGTTCCGATACGCAGTATTTT. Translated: CASTPRGGSDTQYF.

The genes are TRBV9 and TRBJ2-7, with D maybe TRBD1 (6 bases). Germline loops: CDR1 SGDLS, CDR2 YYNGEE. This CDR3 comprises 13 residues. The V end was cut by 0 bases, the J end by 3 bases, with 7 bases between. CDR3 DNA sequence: TGTGCCAGCAGCGTAGAGGGGGACTACGAGCAGTACTTC. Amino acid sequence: CASSVEGDYEQYF. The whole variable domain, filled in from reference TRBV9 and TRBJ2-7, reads DSGVTQTPKHLITATGQRVTLRCSPRSGDLSVYWYQQSLDQGLQFLIQYYNGEERAKGNILERFSAQQFPDLHSELNLSSLELGDSALYFCASSVEGDYEQYFGPGTRLTVT.

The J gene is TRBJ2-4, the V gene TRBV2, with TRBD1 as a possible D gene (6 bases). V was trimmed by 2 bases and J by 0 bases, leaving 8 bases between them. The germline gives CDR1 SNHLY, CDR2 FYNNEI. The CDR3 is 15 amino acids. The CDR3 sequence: CASSETGIAKNIQYF. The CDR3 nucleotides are TGTGCCAGCAGTGAAACAGGGATAGCCAAAAACATTCAGTACTTC. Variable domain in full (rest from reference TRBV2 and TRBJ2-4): EPEVTQTPSHQVTQMGQEVILRCVPISNHLYFYWYRQILGQKVEFLVSFYNNEISEKSEIFDDQFSVERPDGSNFTLKIRSTKLEDSAMYFCASSETGIAKNIQYFGAGTRLSVL.

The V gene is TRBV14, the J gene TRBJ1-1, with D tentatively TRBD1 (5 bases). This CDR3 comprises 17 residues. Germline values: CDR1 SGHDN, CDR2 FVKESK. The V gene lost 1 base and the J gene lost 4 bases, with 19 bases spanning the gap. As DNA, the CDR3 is TGTGCCAGCAGCCAAGGACTTTTGGGGACTAAGGGCACTGAAGCTTTCTTT. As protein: CASSQGLLGTKGTEAFF.

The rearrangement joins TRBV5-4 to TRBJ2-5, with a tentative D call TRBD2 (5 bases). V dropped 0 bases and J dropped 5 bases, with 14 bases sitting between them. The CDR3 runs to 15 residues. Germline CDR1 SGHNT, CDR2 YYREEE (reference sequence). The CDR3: CASSLGPGEPETQYF. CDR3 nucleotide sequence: TGTGCCAGCAGCTTGGGTCCCGGGGAGCCGGAGACCCAGTACTTC.

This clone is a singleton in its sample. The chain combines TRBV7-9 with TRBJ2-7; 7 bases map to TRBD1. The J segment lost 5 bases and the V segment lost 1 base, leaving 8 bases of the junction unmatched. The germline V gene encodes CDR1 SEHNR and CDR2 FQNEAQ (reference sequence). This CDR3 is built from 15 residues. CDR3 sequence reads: CASSLVQGPADEQYF. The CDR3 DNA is TGTGCCAGCAGCTTAGTACAGGGGCCCGCAGACGAGCAGTACTTC.

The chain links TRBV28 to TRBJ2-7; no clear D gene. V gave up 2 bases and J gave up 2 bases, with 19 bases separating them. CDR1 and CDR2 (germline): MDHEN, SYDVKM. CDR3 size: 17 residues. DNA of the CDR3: TGTGCCAGCAGTTTAAGTGATTGGGCATGGTCCCCCTACGAGCAGTACTTC. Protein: CASSLSDWAWSPYEQYF.

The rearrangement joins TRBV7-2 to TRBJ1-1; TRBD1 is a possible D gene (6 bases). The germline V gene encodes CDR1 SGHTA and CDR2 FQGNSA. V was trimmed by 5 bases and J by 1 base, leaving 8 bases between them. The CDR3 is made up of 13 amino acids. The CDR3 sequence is CASSNRANTEAFF. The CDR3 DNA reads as TGTGCCAGCAGCAACAGGGCGAACACTGAAGCTTTCTTT.

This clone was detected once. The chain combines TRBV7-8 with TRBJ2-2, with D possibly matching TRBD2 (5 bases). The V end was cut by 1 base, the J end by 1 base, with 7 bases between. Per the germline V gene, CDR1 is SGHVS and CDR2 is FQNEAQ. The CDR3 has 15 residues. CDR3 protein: CASSLERGNTGELFF. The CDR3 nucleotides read TGTGCCAGCAGCTTAGAACGGGGGAACACCGGGGAGCTGTTTTTT. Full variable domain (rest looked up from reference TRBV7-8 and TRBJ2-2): GAGVSQSPRYKVAKRGQDVALRCDPISGHVSLFWYQQALGQGPEFLTYFQNEAQLDKSGLPSDRFFAERPEGSVSTLKIQRTQQEDSAVYLCASSLERGNTGELFFGEGSRLTVL.

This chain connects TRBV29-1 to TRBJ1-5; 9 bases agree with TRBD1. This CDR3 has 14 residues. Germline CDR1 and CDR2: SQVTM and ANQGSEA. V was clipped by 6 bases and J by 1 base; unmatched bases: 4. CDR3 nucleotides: TGCAGCGTATGGGACAGGGAAAGCAATCAGCCCCAGCATTTT. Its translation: CSVWDRESNQPQHF.

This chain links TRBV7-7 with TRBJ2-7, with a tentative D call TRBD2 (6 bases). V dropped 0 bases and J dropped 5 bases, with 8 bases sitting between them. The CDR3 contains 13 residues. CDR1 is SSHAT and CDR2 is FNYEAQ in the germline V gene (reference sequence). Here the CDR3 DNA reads TGTGCCAGCAGCTTAGCGCCTAGCGACGAGCAGTACTTC. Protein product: CASSLAPSDEQYF.